This TCR beta chain was retrieved from a study of OX40 agonist ivuxolimab in advanced cancers. The timepoints at which blood was sampled were baseline, cycle 4 day 1, and cycle 7 day 1. Germline V lookup: CDR1 GTSNPN, CDR2 SVGIG (reference sequence). V shed 0 bases and J shed 0 bases, with 10 bases lying between them. This CDR3 region has 15 residues. Measured with immunoSEQ multiplex PCR; TCRdb has only the in-frame clones, and not every one. The data contain about 17,000 clones, approximately 82% of them singletons. V is TRBV30 and J is TRBJ2-3; D may correspond to TRBD1 or TRBD2 (5 bases each). This receptor was identified in an adult with an advanced solid tumor such as melanoma, head and neck, liver or kidney cancer. Sequenced material: CD4+ or CD8+ T cells sorted from blood, taken in a trial of the OX40 agonist ivuxolimab. The CDR3: CAWSVRGGSTDTQYF. CDR3 sequence (DNA): TGTGCCTGGAGTGTGAGGGGTGGGAGCACAGATACGCAGTATTTT.